This entry lists 7 T cell receptor beta chains sequenced from one sample in a study of T cell repertoires in cytomegalovirus infection. One entry per CDR3 protein, called by TCRdb with MiXCR from the reads. Of around 300,000 distinct CDR3 sequences listed, 20% to 25% were seen once; the top ten hold roughly a fifth. These receptors have no known antigen. This sample comprised cultured PBMCs, obtained from culture after CMV antigen stimulation. These TCRs come from a human donor in good health (CMV status not recorded). Some clones in this sample may be carry-over from other donors' samples.

CDR3 residues: CASSLYAGGVTGELFF. The CDR3 DNA is TGTGCCAGCAGTTTATATGCGGGAGGTGTCACCGGGGAGCTGTTTTTT. This chain connects TRBV28 to TRBJ2-2; 8 bases map to TRBD2. The length of the CDR3 is 16 residues. The V gene end was trimmed by 1 base and the J gene end by 4 bases; junction bases not matched to a gene: 5. Looked up from germline, CDR1 is MDHEN and CDR2 is SYDVKM. Complete variable domain (other parts from reference TRBV28 and TRBJ2-2): DVKVTQSSRYLVKRTGEKVFLECVQDMDHENMFWYRQDPGLGLRLIYFSYDVKMKEKGDIPEGYSVSREKKERFSLILESASTNQTSMYLCASSLYAGGVTGELFFGEGSRLTVL.

This clonotype was counted ten times or more. The chain carries TRBV6-1 and TRBJ2-7; TRBD2 is a possible D gene (5 bases). This CDR3 is 13 amino acids long. The V gene lost 10 bases and the J gene lost 7 bases, with 20 bases spanning the gap. CDR1 MNHNS and CDR2 SASEGT come from the germline V gene. In nucleotides, the CDR3 is TGTGCCACCCGAGGAGGCCTAACGTGGGAGCAGTACGTC. It encodes CATRGGLTWEQYV.

This clonotype occurred a few times. The V call is TRBV20-1, the J call TRBJ2-7, with D unresolved. The germline V gene encodes CDR1 DFQATT and CDR2 SNEGSKA (reference sequence). The CDR3 is 11 residues long. V lost 7 bases and J lost 1, with 8 bases in between. The CDR3 sequence is CSVQSSYEQYF. The CDR3 DNA is TGCAGTGTACAATCTTCCTACGAGCAGTACTTC.

This clonotype was recorded a few times. This chain links TRBV9 with TRBJ1-2; D is ambiguous. This CDR3 region has 13 residues. Germline V gene sequence: CDR1 SGDLS, CDR2 YYNGEE. Between the trimmed V and J ends, which lost 0 bases and 3 bases, there was a span of 6 bases. The CDR3 region has the DNA TGTGCCAGCAGCGTAGCTAAGGACTATGGCTACACCTTC. It encodes CASSVAKDYGYTF. The full variable domain, its missing parts supplied by reference TRBV9 and TRBJ1-2, is DSGVTQTPKHLITATGQRVTLRCSPRSGDLSVYWYQQSLDQGLQFLIQYYNGEERAKGNILERFSAQQFPDLHSELNLSSLELGDSALYFCASSVAKDYGYTFGSGTRLTVV.

This clonotype turned up a few times. The chain employs TRBV6-2 or TRBV6-3 and TRBJ2-3, with 8 bases fitting TRBD1. The V and J ends lost 6 bases and 6 bases, in that order; junction bases with no gene match: 11. Germline V gene data show CDR1 as MNHEY and CDR2 as SVGEGT. The CDR3 has 15 residues. The CDR3 nucleotides read TGTGCCAGCAGAACCCGGGACAGGTTTATGGATACGCAGTATTTT. Protein sequence: CASRTRDRFMDTQYF.

The sample holds many counts of this clonotype. The rearrangement uses TRBV7-2 and TRBJ2-1; weak D call: TRBD1 (6 bases). The CDR3 runs to 15 residues. The V end was cut by 5 bases, the J end by 7 bases, with 18 bases between. Germline loops: CDR1 SGHTA, CDR2 FQGNSA. CDR3: CASSPTGQIRNEQFF. CDR3 nucleotide sequence: TGTGCCAGCAGCCCTACAGGACAGATCAGGAATGAGCAGTTCTTC.

A few counts support this clonotype. V and J are TRBV13 and TRBJ1-3; possible D gene TRBD1, 5 bases. V was cut by 5 bases and J by 5 bases, with 19 bases left in between. There are 16 residues in the CDR3. The germline V gene encodes CDR1 PRHDT and CDR2 FYEKMQ (reference sequence). The CDR3 here is CASSLLGTWKRNTIYF. The CDR3 region has the DNA TGTGCCAGCAGCCTCCTAGGGACGTGGAAAAGAAACACCATATATTTT.